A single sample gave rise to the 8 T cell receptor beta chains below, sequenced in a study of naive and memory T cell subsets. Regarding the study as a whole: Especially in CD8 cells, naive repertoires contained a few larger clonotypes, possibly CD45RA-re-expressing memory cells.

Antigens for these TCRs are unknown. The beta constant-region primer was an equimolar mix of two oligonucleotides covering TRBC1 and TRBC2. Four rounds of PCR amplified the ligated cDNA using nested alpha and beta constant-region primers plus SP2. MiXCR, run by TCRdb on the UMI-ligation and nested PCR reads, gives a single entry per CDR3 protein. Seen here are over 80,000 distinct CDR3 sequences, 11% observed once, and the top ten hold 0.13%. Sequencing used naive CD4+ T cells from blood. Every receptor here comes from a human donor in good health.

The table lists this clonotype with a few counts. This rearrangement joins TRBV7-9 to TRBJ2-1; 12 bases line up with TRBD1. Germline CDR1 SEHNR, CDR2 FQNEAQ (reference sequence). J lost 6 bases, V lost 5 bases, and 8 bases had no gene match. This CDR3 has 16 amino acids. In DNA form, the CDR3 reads TGTGCCAGCAGCCCCCCGGGACAGGGGGCCGGCAATGAGCAGTTCTTC. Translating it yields CASSPPGQGAGNEQFF.

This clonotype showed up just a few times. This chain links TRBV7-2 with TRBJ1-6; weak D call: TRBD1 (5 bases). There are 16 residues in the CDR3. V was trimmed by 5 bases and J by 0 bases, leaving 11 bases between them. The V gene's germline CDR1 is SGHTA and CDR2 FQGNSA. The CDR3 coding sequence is TGTGCCAGCAGCAAAAGACAGAGCTCCTATAATTCACCCCTCCACTTT. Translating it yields CASSKRQSSYNSPLHF.

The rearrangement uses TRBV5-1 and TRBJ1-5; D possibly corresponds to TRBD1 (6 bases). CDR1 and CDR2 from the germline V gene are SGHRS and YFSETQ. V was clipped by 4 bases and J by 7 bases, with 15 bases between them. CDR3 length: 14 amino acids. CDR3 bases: TGCGCCAGCAGCCCGGGAACAGGGTACCAGCCCCAGCATTTT. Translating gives CASSPGTGYQPQHF.

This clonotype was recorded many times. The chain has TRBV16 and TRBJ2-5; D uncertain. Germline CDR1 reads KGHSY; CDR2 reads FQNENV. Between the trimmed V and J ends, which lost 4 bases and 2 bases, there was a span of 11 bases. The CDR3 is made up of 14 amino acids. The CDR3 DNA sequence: TGTGCCAGCAGCCCCTCCCGAGAACAAGAGACCCAGTACTTC. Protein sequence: CASSPSREQETQYF.

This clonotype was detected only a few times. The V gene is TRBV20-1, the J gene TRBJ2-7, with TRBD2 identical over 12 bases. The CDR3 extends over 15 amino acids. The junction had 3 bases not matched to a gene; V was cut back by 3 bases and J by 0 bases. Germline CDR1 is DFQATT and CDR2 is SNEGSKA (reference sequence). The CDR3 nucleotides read TGCAGTGCTAGTTTACTAGCGGGGGGCTCCTACGAGCAGTACTTC. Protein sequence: CSASLLAGGSYEQYF.

The CDR3 nucleotides are TGCAGCGTTGAAGCAGGGACATACGAGCAGTACTTC. Its translation is CSVEAGTYEQYF. The chain is built from TRBV29-1 and TRBJ2-7; perhaps TRBD1 as D (6 bases). With 1 base removed from V and 4 bases from J, the gap between germline ends came to 8 bases. CDR1 is SQVTM and CDR2 is ANQGSEA in the germline V gene. CDR3 length: 12 amino acids.

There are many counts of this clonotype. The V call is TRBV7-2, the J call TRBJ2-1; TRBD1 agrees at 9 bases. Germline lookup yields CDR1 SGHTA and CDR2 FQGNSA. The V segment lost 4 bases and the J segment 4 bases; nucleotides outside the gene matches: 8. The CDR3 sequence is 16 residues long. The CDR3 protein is CASSYITGTGYNEQFF. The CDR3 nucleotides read TGTGCCAGCAGCTATATCACCGGGACAGGGTACAATGAGCAGTTCTTC. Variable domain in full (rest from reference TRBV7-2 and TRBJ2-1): GAGVSQSPSNKVTEKGKDVELRCDPISGHTALYWYRQSLGQGLEFLIYFQGNSAPDKSGLPSDRFSAERTGGSVSTLTIQRTQQEDSAVYLCASSYITGTGYNEQFFGPGTRLTVL.

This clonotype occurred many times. As DNA, the CDR3 is TGTGCCAGCAGGGATAGCGGGACCAGCTCCTACGAGCAGTACTTC. This codes for CASRDSGTSSYEQYF. This chain links TRBV12-3 or TRBV12-4 with TRBJ2-7; 8 bases fit TRBD2. This CDR3 spans 15 amino acids. With 6 bases clipped from V and 0 bases from J, the junction kept 7 bases outside the gene matches.